This is a list of T cell receptor beta chains from one sample in a study of radiotherapy plus CTLA-4 blockade in lung cancer. Assay used: immunoSEQ multiplex PCR; TCRdb lists only in-frame clones, some missing. Here the sample spans tens of thousands of clones, 78% being singletons. Sequencing used peripheral blood, obtained from a patient treated with radiotherapy plus ipilimumab. The source is a human donor with non-small cell lung cancer who had a partial response to radiotherapy plus ipilimumab. Some clones in this sample may be carry-over from other donors' samples. The CDR3 runs from the conserved cysteine through the conserved F or W. A D gene is named only where the DNA matches it firmly. Clone size is not always given. Where it is, it says once, few, many or a class for expanded clones.

>TRBV19|.|TRBJ2-2|.
TGTGCCAGTAGTACTGTCCACACCGGGGAGCTGTTTTTT
CASSTVHTGELFF
>TRBV7-3|.|TRBJ2-5|.
TGTGCCAGCAGCCTCGGCTCGGGAGTCGGTCAAGAGACCCAGTACTTC
CASSLGSGVGQETQYF
>TRBV19|TRBD1|TRBJ2-1|once
TGTGCCAGCCTCAGTCCGCTGGACAGGGGGCCTAGGGGTGAGCAGTTCTTC
CASLSPLDRGPRGEQFF
>TRBV6-1|TRBD2|TRBJ2-7|.
TGTGCCAGCAGTTCGGGGGGAGGGGTCTCCTACGAGCAGTACTTC
CASSSGGGVSYEQYF
>TRBV28|TRBD1|TRBJ2-7|.
TGTGCCAGCGGCGAGACAGGGTTCTCCTACGAGCAGTACTTC
CASGETGFSYEQYF
>TRBV18|.|TRBJ2-7|.
TGTGCCAGCTCACCGGACAGTCGAACCTACGAGCAGTACTTC
CASSPDSRTYEQYF
>TRBV19|.|TRBJ1-4|.
TGTGCCAGTAGGGACAGAGGCCACCATCTTGAAAAACTGTTTTTT
CASRDRGHHLEKLFF
>TRBV11-2|.|TRBJ1-2|.
TGTGCCAGCAGCTTAGCGGGGGTGAGGAGGGATGATGGCTACACCTTC
CASSLAGVRRDDGYTF
>TRBV7-9|.|TRBJ1-2|.
TGTGCCAGCAGCTTAATGGACACCAATGGCTACACCTTC
CASSLMDTNGYTF
>TRBV25-1|.|TRBJ2-5|.
TGTGCCAGCAGTGAATACGAGCCCCCGGGGACCCAGTACTTC
CASSEYEPPGTQYF
>TRBV6-5|TRBD1|TRBJ1-2|.
TGTGCCAGCAGTTACGGGACAGAAACCGGCTACACCTTC
CASSYGTETGYTF
>TRBV5-1|TRBD2|TRBJ2-7|.
TGCGCCAGCAGCTTATCGGGACTAGCGGGAGACGAGCAGTACTTC
CASSLSGLAGDEQYF
>TRBV2|.|TRBJ1-2|.
TGTGCCAGCAGTGATAACCGGTTCTACACCTTC
CASSDNRFYTF
>TRBV6-1|TRBD1|TRBJ1-6|.
TGTGCCAGCAGTCAGGGACAGATCAATTCACCCCTCCACTTT
CASSQGQINSPLHF
>TRBV18|.|TRBJ2-2|.
TGTGCCAGCTCCGTCGGTACGACGAACACCGGGGAGCTGTTTTTT
CASSVGTTNTGELFF
>TRBV10-3|.|TRBJ1-2|once
TGTGCCATCAGTAACGAGGGGTTGGGGGCTTACGACTATGGCTACACCTTC
CAISNEGLGAYDYGYTF
>TRBV7-3|TRBD1|TRBJ1-2|.
TGTGCCAGCAGTCCTACAGGACAGGGGGATTATGGCTACACCTTC
CASSPTGQGDYGYTF
>TRBV4-2|TRBD1|TRBJ2-1|.
TGTGCCAGCAGCCCTGACATTACAGGGGGCTATGTGAATGAGCAGTTCTTC
CASSPDITGGYVNEQFF
>TRBV10-2|.|TRBJ2-2|few
TGCGCCAGCGGGGGCGCCACCGGGGAGCTGTTTTTT
CASGGATGELFF
>TRBV7-3|TRBD2|TRBJ2-7|.
TGTGCCAGCAGCTTAAATGGCGGGGGCTACGAGCAGTACTTC
CASSLNGGGYEQYF